The 21 T cell receptor beta chains given below trace back to one sample, sequenced in a study of T cell changes during pregnancy in multiple sclerosis. Clones were read by immunoSEQ multiplex PCR, and TCRdb kept only the in-frame ones, dropping some. The sample contains around 96,000 clones, about 93% of which appear only once. Sequencing was performed on peripheral blood, taken in the first trimester of pregnancy. The source is a female donor with multiple sclerosis, enrolled in a pregnancy study.

The CDR3 bases are TGCGCCAGCAGCCCAAACAGGACAACGAGAAACACCATATATTTT. Translating it yields CASSPNRTTRNTIYF. The V gene is TRBV5-1, the J gene TRBJ1-3; D possibly corresponds to TRBD1 (5 bases). Looked up from germline, CDR1 is SGHRS and CDR2 is YFSETQ. V was shortened by 4 bases and J by 5 bases, with 16 bases between the two germline ends. This CDR3 has 15 residues.

The chain carries TRBV7-3 and TRBJ2-1, with a weak D call TRBD1 (6 bases). The CDR3 extends over 16 amino acids. Germline loops: CDR1 SGHTA, CDR2 FQGTGA. V lost 0 bases and J lost 0, with 9 bases in between. The CDR3 bases are TGTGCCAGCAGCTTAACGGGGGCCAGCTCCTACAATGAGCAGTTCTTC. Its protein product is CASSLTGASSYNEQFF.

The chain carries TRBV9 and TRBJ2-7; 10 bases agree with TRBD2. J gave up 6 bases and V 1 base, and 7 bases lay outside the gene matches. The CDR3 runs 15 residues. CDR1 is SGDLS and CDR2 is YYNGEE in the germline V gene. The CDR3 DNA sequence: TGTGCCAGCAGCGTATCTAGCGGGGGTTCTGGCGAGCAGTACTTC. Translating gives CASSVSSGGSGEQYF.

The chain combines TRBV5-4 with TRBJ2-3, with D perhaps TRBD1 (5 bases). Germline assignment: CDR1 SGHNT and CDR2 YYREEE (reference sequence). The CDR3 covers 15 residues. V was pared by 4 bases and J by 4 bases, with 16 bases between. The CDR3 spells CASSQSVIGADTQYF. CDR3 in DNA: TGTGCCAGCAGCCAAAGTGTTATAGGGGCAGATACGCAGTATTTT. The full variable domain, in which reference TRBV5-4 and TRBJ2-3 provide the parts outside the CDR3, is ETGVTQSPTHLIKTRGQQVTLRCSSQSGHNTVSWYQQALGQGPQFIFQYYREEENGRGNFPPRFSGLQFPNYSSELNVNALELDDSALYLCASSQSVIGADTQYFGPGTRLTVL.

This chain connects TRBV6-1 to TRBJ2-1; 7 nucleotides align to TRBD2. The CDR3 consists of 16 residues. Losses at the gene ends were 2 bases for V and 5 bases for J; bases not matched to a gene: 9. CDR1 and CDR2 (germline): MNHNS, SASEGT. The DNA of the CDR3 is TGTGCCAGCAGTGAACTCGGGCGGGGGAGCAACAATGAGCAGTTCTTC. This encodes CASSELGRGSNNEQFF.

With respect to this clone: Other DNA sequences in the same sample also yield this CDR3. This rearrangement joins TRBV9 to TRBJ2-7, with 8 bases matching TRBD2. This CDR3 is built from 13 residues. V was pared by 3 bases and J by 3 bases, with 2 bases of the junction left unmatched. The germline V gene has CDR1 SGDLS and CDR2 YYNGEE. CDR3 sequence: CASSAAGGYEQYF. The CDR3 DNA reads as TGTGCCAGCAGCGCCGCGGGGGGCTACGAGCAGTACTTC.

This clone showed up just once. This chain uses TRBV19 with TRBJ2-4; 9 nucleotides match TRBD2. CDR3 length equals 15 residues. The trim removed 6 bases at V and 1 base at J, leaving 4 bases unmatched. The germline V gene has CDR1 LNHDA and CDR2 SQIVND (reference sequence). In nucleotides, the CDR3 is TGTGCCAGTAGAAGCGGGGGGTGGGCCAAAAACATTCAGTACTTC. The encoded protein is CASRSGGWAKNIQYF.

This clone was recorded once. The chain has TRBV10-3 and TRBJ2-3, with 7 nucleotides matching TRBD2. This CDR3 has 15 amino acids. Germline CDR1 is ENHRY and CDR2 is SYGVKD. After removal of 7 bases from V and 1 base from J, the junction contained 8 bases not matched to a gene. This chain's CDR3 is CAINQGGGGTDTQYF. CDR3 sequence (DNA): TGTGCCATCAATCAAGGCGGGGGTGGCACAGATACGCAGTATTTT.

This chain links TRBV15 with TRBJ1-3, with a weak D call TRBD1 (5 bases). CDR1 and CDR2 from the germline V gene are LNHNV and YYDKDF (reference sequence). V lost 2 bases to trimming and J lost 0 bases, with 20 bases between them. The CDR3 extends over 19 amino acids. CDR3 loop: CATSRWGFGQGGSGNTIYF. CDR3 DNA: TGTGCCACCAGCAGATGGGGTTTTGGGCAGGGAGGCTCTGGAAACACCATATATTTT.

The V gene is TRBV6-4, the J gene TRBJ1-1, with D possibly being TRBD1 (5 bases). Germline CDR1 MRHNA, CDR2 SNTAGT. Between the trimmed V and J ends, which lost 7 bases and 6 bases, there was a span of 21 bases. The CDR3 consists of 15 residues. CDR3 sequence reads: CASTRDGGGSAEAFF. CDR3 in DNA: TGTGCCAGCACCAGAGACGGGGGGGGTAGCGCTGAAGCTTTCTTT.

V and J are TRBV7-3 and TRBJ2-1, with 10 bases that match TRBD2. This CDR3 has 16 amino acids. Losses at the gene ends were 1 base for V and 6 bases for J; bases not matched to a gene: 6. CDR1 SGHTA and CDR2 FQGTGA come from the germline V gene. The CDR3 loop reads CASSLNRLAGVNEQFF. CDR3 DNA: TGTGCCAGCAGCTTAAATAGGCTAGCGGGGGTCAATGAGCAGTTCTTC. Full variable domain (remainder filled in from reference TRBV7-3 and TRBJ2-1): GAGVSQTPSNKVTEKGKYVELRCDPISGHTALYWYRQSLGQGPEFLIYFQGTGAADDSGLPNDRFFAVRPEGSVSTLKIQRTERGDSAVYLCASSLNRLAGVNEQFFGPGTRLTVL.

V and J are TRBV7-3 and TRBJ1-1; a weak D match, TRBD1 (6 bases). The germline V gene encodes CDR1 SGHTA and CDR2 FQGTGA. Between the trimmed V and J ends, which lost 2 bases and 0 bases, there was a span of 7 bases. There are 14 residues in the CDR3. The CDR3 DNA reads TGTGCCAGCAGCTTAGGGGGCATGAACACTGAAGCTTTCTTT. It encodes CASSLGGMNTEAFF.

This chain connects TRBV5-1 to TRBJ2-3, with 9 bases fitting TRBD2. The CDR3 sequence is 14 residues long. V was pared by 4 bases and J by 6 bases, with 6 bases of the junction left unmatched. Germline V gene sequence: CDR1 SGHRS, CDR2 YFSETQ. CDR3 sequence (DNA): TGCGCCAGCAGCGGGCTAGCGGGGATGGATACGCAGTATTTT. It specifies CASSGLAGMDTQYF.

The rearrangement joins TRBV7-6 to TRBJ2-5; 8 nucleotides line up with TRBD1. The germline gives CDR1 SGHVS, CDR2 FNYEAQ. V was pared by 1 base and J by 2 bases, with 3 bases of the junction left unmatched. The CDR3 is 15 residues long. CDR3 in DNA: TGTGCCAGCAGCTTAGACACAGGGGGGCAAGAGACCCAGTACTTC. Its protein product is CASSLDTGGQETQYF.

This chain connects TRBV10-3 to TRBJ2-7, with a tentative D call TRBD2 (5 bases). Looked up from germline, CDR1 is ENHRY and CDR2 is SYGVKD. The CDR3 length is 11 residues. Trimming removed 8 bases at V and 3 bases at J, with 8 bases between. Written as DNA, the CDR3 is TGTGCCATCGCCGGGGACTACGAGCAGTACTTC. It is translated as CAIAGDYEQYF.

The rearrangement uses TRBV25-1 and TRBJ1-2; D perhaps matches TRBD1 (5 bases). The V gene's germline CDR1 is MGHDK and CDR2 SYGVNS. This CDR3 has 15 residues. The V and J ends lost 1 base and 6 bases respectively, with 15 bases between them. The CDR3 loop reads CASSELGDSFNGYTF. For the CDR3, the DNA is TGTGCCAGCAGTGAATTGGGCGACAGCTTTAATGGCTACACCTTC.

This chain joins TRBV5-1 and TRBJ2-5; TRBD1 might be the D (6 bases). Germline V gives CDR1 SGHRS, CDR2 YFSETQ. This CDR3 contains 14 residues. With 0 bases removed from V and 6 bases from J, the gap between germline ends came to 12 bases. The CDR3 DNA is TGCGCCAGCAGCTTGGACAGGGAGACGAAGACCCAGTACTTC. It is translated as CASSLDRETKTQYF.

This chain uses TRBV5-1 with TRBJ1-2, with 9 bases matching TRBD1. The trim removed 5 bases at V and 0 bases at J, leaving 5 bases unmatched. The CDR3 is 15 amino acids. Germline lookup yields CDR1 SGHRS and CDR2 YFSETQ. In nucleotides, the CDR3 is TGCGCCAGCAGTATGGGGACAGGGACTAACTATGGCTACACCTTC. It translates to CASSMGTGTNYGYTF.

The chain carries TRBV6-1 and TRBJ2-3; TRBD1 matches at 11 bases. Trimming took 8 bases from V and 1 from J; bases not matched to a gene: 2. This CDR3 spans 14 amino acids. Per germline, CDR1 MNHNS and CDR2 SASEGT. The DNA for the CDR3 is TGTGCCAGCGGGACAGGGGGTGGCACAGATACGCAGTATTTT. Translating it yields CASGTGGGTDTQYF.

The rearrangement joins TRBV4-2 to TRBJ2-7; 8 bases align to TRBD1. Germline V gene lookup returns CDR1 LGHNA and CDR2 YNFKEQ. V lost 1 base to trimming and J lost 2 bases; unmatched junction nucleotides: 7. This CDR3 region has 16 residues. The CDR3 nucleotides read TGTGCCAGCAGCCAAGGGAATTGGGACAGGCCCTACGAGCAGTACTTC. It codes for CASSQGNWDRPYEQYF.

This chain uses TRBV5-6 with TRBJ1-2; 11 bases fit TRBD1. Germline CDR1 SGHDT, CDR2 YYEEEE. Unmatched junction bases numbered 13, after V lost 4 bases and J lost 8 bases. The CDR3 spans 16 residues. The CDR3 spells CASSRDRGISWDGYTF. The CDR3 DNA reads as TGTGCCAGCAGCCGGGACAGGGGGATTAGTTGGGACGGCTACACCTTC.